Many counts were recorded for the clone carrying this T cell receptor (beta chain). Antigen: not known. TCRdb re-called the multiplex PCR reads with MiXCR, one entry per CDR3 protein. The sample carries 20,000 or so distinct CDR3 sequences, approximately 42% recorded once. This specimen comes from a study of breast tumors, draining lymph nodes, adjacent tissues. Study observations and caveats: Luminal-like breast cancer showed significantly greater tumor-nontumor repertoire similarity than basal-like breast cancer did. Compared with lymph nodes, tumors were less diverse; compared with nontumor tissue, more. The data were judged consistent with most tumor T cells coming from lymph node and expanding in tumor.

Germline CDR1 and CDR2: KGHSH and LQKENI. The CDR3 sequence is 15 residues long. Trimming pared 0 bases from V and 5 bases from J, leaving 11 bases between. The chain couples TRBV18 to TRBJ2-1; D might be TRBD1 (5 bases). The sequenced sample consisted of breast tumor tissue. The clonotype comes from a female donor with breast cancer. Some clones in this sample may be carry-over from other donors' samples. CDR3 sequence (DNA): TGTGCCAGCTCACCACCCTCTCAGGGAAACAATGAGCAGTTCTTC. It encodes CASSPPSQGNNEQFF. Supplemented by reference TRBV18 and TRBJ2-1, the full variable domain reads NAGVMQNPRHLVRRRGQEARLRCSPMKGHSHVYWYRQLPEEGLKFMVYLQKENIIDESGMPKERFSAEFPKEGPSILRIQQVVRGDSAAYFCASSPPSQGNNEQFFGPGTRLTVL.